This record covers a single T cell receptor beta chain. Other nucleotide sequences from this sample produce the same CDR3. Germline V gene sequence: CDR1 SGHRS, CDR2 YFSETQ. The CDR3 is 14 residues long. V lost 4 bases and J lost 6; bases outside the gene matches: 6. The source of the sample is a study of blood T cell repertoires in COVID-19. Per the study methods: It was from reference gene primer amplification that nucleated cell counts were estimated. Assay used: immunoSEQ multiplex PCR; TCRdb lists only in-frame clones, some missing. That table furnishes V, J and clone size, whereas the DNA furnished D and trimming. The sample lists some 250,000 clones, approximately 85% occurring once.

Sequencing was carried out using PBMCs or T cells enriched from blood (not recorded which). The sequence was obtained from a woman between 50 and 59 years old who had recovered from COVID-19. The chain uses TRBV5-1 and TRBJ2-3; 9 positions match TRBD1. CDR3 sequence: CASSLGQGRDTQYF. CDR3 nucleotides: TGCGCCAGCAGCCTCGGACAGGGGCGGGATACGCAGTATTTT.